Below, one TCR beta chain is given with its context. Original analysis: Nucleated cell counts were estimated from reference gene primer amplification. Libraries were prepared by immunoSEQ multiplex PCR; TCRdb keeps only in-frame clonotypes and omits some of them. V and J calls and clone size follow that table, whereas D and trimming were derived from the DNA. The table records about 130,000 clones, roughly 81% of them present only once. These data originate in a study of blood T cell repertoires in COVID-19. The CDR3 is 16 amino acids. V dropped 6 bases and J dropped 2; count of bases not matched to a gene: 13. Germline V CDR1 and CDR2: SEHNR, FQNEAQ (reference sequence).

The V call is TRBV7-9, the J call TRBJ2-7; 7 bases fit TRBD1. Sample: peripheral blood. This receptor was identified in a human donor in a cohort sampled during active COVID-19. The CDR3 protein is CASRPRQGRVTYEQYF. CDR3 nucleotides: TGTGCCAGCAGACCCAGACAGGGACGGGTAACCTACGAGCAGTACTTC.